Listed here are 9 T cell receptor beta chains from one sample, sequenced in a study of T cell responses to AZD1222 COVID-19 vaccine. Libraries were prepared by immunoSEQ multiplex PCR; TCRdb keeps only in-frame clonotypes and omits some of them. The sample has 100,000 to 140,000 clones, 85% to 95% seen once; the top ten hold 5.5% to 7%. Sequenced material: peripheral blood, taken 28 days after the second AZD1222 dose. These receptor sequences come from an adult who received the AZD1222 COVID-19 vaccine.

This chain joins TRBV2 and TRBJ2-5; 11 bases are a match to TRBD2. The CDR3 runs 15 residues. V lost 7 bases and J lost 5; bases outside the gene matches: 9. Germline CDR1 reads SNHLY; CDR2 reads FYNNEI. In nucleotides, the CDR3 is TGTGCCAGCACCCGTCTGACTAGCGGGGCGGAGACCCAGTACTTC. It yields the protein CASTRLTSGAETQYF. Full variable domain (missing parts from reference TRBV2 and TRBJ2-5): EPEVTQTPSHQVTQMGQEVILRCVPISNHLYFYWYRQILGQKVEFLVSFYNNEISEKSEIFDDQFSVERPDGSNFTLKIRSTKLEDSAMYFCASTRLTSGAETQYFGPGTRLLVL.

As regards this clone: Different DNA sequences within this sample yield the same CDR3. The chain combines TRBV7-9 with TRBJ2-1; D gene ambiguous. The CDR3 covers 14 residues. V was clipped by 1 base and J by 4 bases, with 8 bases between them. The germline V gene has CDR1 SEHNR and CDR2 FQNEAQ (reference sequence). In DNA form, the CDR3 reads TGTGCCAGCAGCTTAGGGGGTTCATACAATGAGCAGTTCTTC. This translates into CASSLGGSYNEQFF. Based on the CDR3 plus reference TRBV7-9 and TRBJ2-1, the full variable domain is DTGVSQNPRHKITKRGQNVTFRCDPISEHNRLYWYRQTLGQGPEFLTYFQNEAQLEKSRLLSDRFSAERPKGSFSTLEIQRTEQGDSAMYLCASSLGGSYNEQFFGPGTRLTVL.

The CDR3 region has the DNA TGTGCCAGCAGTGGTCGACAGGGGGACTACGAGCAGTACTTC. It specifies CASSGRQGDYEQYF. The chain is built from TRBV7-6 and TRBJ2-7, with TRBD1 matching 9 bases. This CDR3 comprises 14 residues. V lost 6 bases, J lost 3 bases, and 6 bases stayed unmatched. CDR1 and CDR2 from the germline V gene are SGHVS and FNYEAQ.

The genes are TRBV12-3 or TRBV12-4 and TRBJ2-5, with a tentative D call TRBD1 (5 bases). The CDR3 length is 13 residues. Trimming took off 5 bases at V and 3 bases at J, with 10 bases between the two ends. CDR3 protein: CASSQTAKETQYF. The CDR3 DNA reads TGTGCCAGCAGTCAGACAGCGAAAGAGACCCAGTACTTC.

This chain links TRBV7-2 with TRBJ2-7, with 10 bases matching TRBD2. Trimming removed 0 bases from V and 3 bases from J; junction bases left unmatched: 11. Germline CDR1 is SGHTA and CDR2 is FQGNSA. The CDR3 is 18 residues long. In DNA, the CDR3 is TGTGCCAGCAGCTTAGCCCTAGCGGGGGTACGATCCCTCTACGAGCAGTACTTC. Its translation is CASSLALAGVRSLYEQYF.

The CDR3 protein is CASSSWGDGETQYF. The CDR3 nucleotides read TGTGCCAGCAGCTCCTGGGGGGATGGGGAGACCCAGTACTTC. The chain is built from TRBV7-2 and TRBJ2-5; TRBD2 is a possible D gene (6 bases). There are 14 residues in the CDR3. Germline V lookup: CDR1 SGHTA, CDR2 FQGNSA. V was pared by 4 bases and J by 5 bases, with 14 bases between.

J is TRBJ2-7 and V is TRBV29-1; TRBD1 might be the D (6 bases). The CDR3 extends over 13 amino acids. Germline loops: CDR1 SQVTM, CDR2 ANQGSEA. Trimming took off 4 bases at V and 3 bases at J, with 13 bases between the two ends. CDR3 DNA sequence: TGCAGCGTTGGAAAGGGGGAAAGCTACGAGCAGTACTTC. It encodes CSVGKGESYEQYF.

The rearrangement joins TRBV19 to TRBJ1-6; weak D call: TRBD1 (5 bases). This CDR3 contains 16 residues. The V end was cut by 1 base, the J end by 6 bases, with 13 bases between. Germline values: CDR1 LNHDA, CDR2 SQIVND (reference sequence). The DNA for the CDR3 is TGTGCCAGTAGTATAGTGGGCCAGGGAGGTAATTCACCCCTCCACTTT. This sequence encodes CASSIVGQGGNSPLHF.

V is TRBV23-1 and J is TRBJ2-5; D not certain. TRBV23-1 qualifies as an ORF whose function is uncertain. The CDR3 sequence is 13 residues long. The V end lost 3 bases, the J end lost 2 bases, and 7 bases lay between the germline ends. CDR3: CASSHEQQETQYF. The CDR3 DNA reads as TGCGCCAGCAGTCATGAACAGCAAGAGACCCAGTACTTC.